The T cell receptor beta chain described here comes from a study of memory CD4+ T cells and cytomegalovirus serostatus. V dropped 2 bases and J dropped 4 bases, with 19 bases sitting between them. CDR3 length: 18 residues. Germline V gene lookup returns CDR1 SGHDT and CDR2 YYEEEE. TCRdb's table, derived via immunoSEQ multiplex PCR, lists solely in-frame clones and lacks some. The sample has 50,000 or so clones, under 90% seen once. The sort gate was single viable CD3+CD4+CD8-CD45RO+ cells for memory CD4+ T cells. CD4+ T cells were isolated by positive magnetic selection. This TCR came from an adult in good health and CMV-seronegative. Sequencing input: memory CD4+ T cells from blood. V gene TRBV5-6 combines with J gene TRBJ1-6; D unresolved. The CDR3 protein is CASSFHSGNLNYNSPLHF. The CDR3, as DNA: TGTGCCAGCAGCTTTCACTCAGGAAACCTTAATTATAATTCACCCCTCCACTTT.